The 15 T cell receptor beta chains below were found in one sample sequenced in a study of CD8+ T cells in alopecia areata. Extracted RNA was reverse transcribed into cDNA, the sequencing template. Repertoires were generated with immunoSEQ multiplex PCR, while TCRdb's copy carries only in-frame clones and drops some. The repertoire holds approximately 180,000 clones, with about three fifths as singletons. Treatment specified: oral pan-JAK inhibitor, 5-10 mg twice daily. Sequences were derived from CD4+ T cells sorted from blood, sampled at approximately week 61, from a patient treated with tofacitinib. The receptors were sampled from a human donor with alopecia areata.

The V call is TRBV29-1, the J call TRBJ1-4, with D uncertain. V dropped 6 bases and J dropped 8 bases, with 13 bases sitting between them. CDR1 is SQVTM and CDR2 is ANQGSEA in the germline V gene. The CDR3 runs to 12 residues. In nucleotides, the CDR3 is TGCAGCGTCGTTGAGGGAAGGGAAAAACTGTTTTTT. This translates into CSVVEGREKLFF.

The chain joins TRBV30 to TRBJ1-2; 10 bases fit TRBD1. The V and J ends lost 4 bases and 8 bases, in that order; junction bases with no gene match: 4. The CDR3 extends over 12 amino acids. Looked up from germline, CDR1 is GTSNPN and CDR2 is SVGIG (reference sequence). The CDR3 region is CAWIGQGEGYTF. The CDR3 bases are TGTGCCTGGATCGGACAGGGGGAAGGCTACACCTTC.

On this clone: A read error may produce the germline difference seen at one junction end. CDR3 DNA: TGTGCCAGCACCTTAGGTACAGGGAGGGATGAGCAGTTCTTC. Its protein is CASTLGTGRDEQFF. This rearrangement joins TRBV11-2 to TRBJ2-1; possibly TRBD2 for D (7 bases). The germline gives CDR1 SGHAT, CDR2 FQNNGV. This CDR3 spans 14 amino acids.

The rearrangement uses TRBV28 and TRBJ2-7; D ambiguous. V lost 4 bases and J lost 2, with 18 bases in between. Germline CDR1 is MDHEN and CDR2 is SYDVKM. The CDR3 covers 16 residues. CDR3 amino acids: CASSSAGVGWTYEQYF. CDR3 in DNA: TGTGCCAGCAGTTCGGCTGGGGTGGGATGGACCTACGAGCAGTACTTC.

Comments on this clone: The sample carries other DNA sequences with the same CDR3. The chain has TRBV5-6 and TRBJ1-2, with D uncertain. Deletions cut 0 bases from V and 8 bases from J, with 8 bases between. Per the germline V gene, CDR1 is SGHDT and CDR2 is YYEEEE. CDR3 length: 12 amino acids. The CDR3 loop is CASSLVLGGYTF. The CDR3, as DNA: TGTGCCAGCAGCTTGGTACTGGGAGGCTACACCTTC. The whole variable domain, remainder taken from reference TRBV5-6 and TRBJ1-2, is DAGVTQSPTHLIKTRGQQVTLRCSPKSGHDTVSWYQQALGQGPQFIFQYYEEEERQRGNFPDRFSGHQFPNYSSELNVNALLLGDSALYLCASSLVLGGYTFGSGTRLTVV.

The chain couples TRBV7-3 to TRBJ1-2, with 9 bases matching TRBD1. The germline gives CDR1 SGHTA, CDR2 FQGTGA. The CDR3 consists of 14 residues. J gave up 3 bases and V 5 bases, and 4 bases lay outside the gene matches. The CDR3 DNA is TGTGCCAGCAGCGAACAGGGGGCTGACTATGGCTACACCTTC. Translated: CASSEQGADYGYTF.

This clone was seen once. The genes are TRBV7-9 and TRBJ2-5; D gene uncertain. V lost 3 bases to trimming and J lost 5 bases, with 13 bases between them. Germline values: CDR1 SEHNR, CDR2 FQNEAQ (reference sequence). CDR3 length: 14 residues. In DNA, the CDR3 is TGTGCCAGCAGCTTGGGTAGCCTGGCCGAGACCCAGTACTTC. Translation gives CASSLGSLAETQYF.

CDR3 sequence reads: CASSFSGGTQYF. As DNA, the CDR3 is TGTGCCAGCAGCTTCTCCGGAGGGACCCAGTACTTC. The genes are TRBV7-6 and TRBJ2-5; D is perhaps TRBD2 (5 bases). Germline V gene lookup returns CDR1 SGHVS and CDR2 FNYEAQ. The CDR3 covers 12 residues. Trimming left V 3 bases short and J 7 bases short, with 9 bases between.

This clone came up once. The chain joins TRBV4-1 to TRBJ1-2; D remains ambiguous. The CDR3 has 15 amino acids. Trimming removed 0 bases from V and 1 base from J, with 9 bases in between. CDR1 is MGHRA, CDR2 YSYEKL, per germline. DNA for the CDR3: TGCGCCAGCAGCCAAGATACGTTCCTTAACTATGGCTACACCTTC. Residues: CASSQDTFLNYGYTF.

CDR3 bases: TGCGCCAGCAGCCGGTTACAGGACACGGACGAGCAGTACTTC. Encoded protein: CASSRLQDTDEQYF. V usage is TRBV5-1 and J usage is TRBJ2-7, with D possibly TRBD1 on 5 matching bases. Germline V lookup: CDR1 SGHRS, CDR2 YFSETQ. The CDR3 totals 14 residues. Trimming removed 4 bases at V and 5 bases at J, with 16 bases between. The whole variable domain, remainder taken from reference TRBV5-1 and TRBJ2-7, is KAGVTQTPRYLIKTRGQQVTLSCSPISGHRSVSWYQQTPGQGLQFLFEYFSETQRNKGNFPGRFSGRQFSNSRSEMNVSTLELGDSALYLCASSRLQDTDEQYFGPGTRLTVT.

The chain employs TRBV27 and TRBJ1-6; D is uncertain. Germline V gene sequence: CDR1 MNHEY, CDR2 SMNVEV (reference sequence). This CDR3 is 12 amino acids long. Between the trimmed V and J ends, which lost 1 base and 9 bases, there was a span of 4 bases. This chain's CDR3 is CASSLYRSPLHF. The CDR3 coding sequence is TGTGCCAGCAGTTTATACCGTTCACCCCTCCACTTT.

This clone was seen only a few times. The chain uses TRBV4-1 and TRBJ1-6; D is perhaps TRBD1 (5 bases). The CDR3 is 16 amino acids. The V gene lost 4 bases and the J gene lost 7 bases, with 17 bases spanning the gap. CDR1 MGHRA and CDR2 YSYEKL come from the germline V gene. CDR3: CASSRGETPRNSPLHF. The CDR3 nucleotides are TGCGCCAGCAGCCGGGGCGAGACGCCTCGAAATTCACCCCTCCACTTT.

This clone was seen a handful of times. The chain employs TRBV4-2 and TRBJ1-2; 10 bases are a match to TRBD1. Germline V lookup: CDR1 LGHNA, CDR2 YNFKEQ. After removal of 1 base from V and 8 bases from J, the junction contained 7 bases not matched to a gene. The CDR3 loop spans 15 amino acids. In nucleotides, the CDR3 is TGTGCCAGCAGCCAAGGAGGGACAGGGGTTATGGGCTACACCTTC. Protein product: CASSQGGTGVMGYTF.

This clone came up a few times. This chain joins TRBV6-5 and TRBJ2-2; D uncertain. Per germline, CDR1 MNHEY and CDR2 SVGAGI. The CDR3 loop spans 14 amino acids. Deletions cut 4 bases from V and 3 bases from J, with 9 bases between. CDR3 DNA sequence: TGTGCCAGCAGTTTGGTACGGTACACCGGGGAGCTGTTTTTT. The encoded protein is CASSLVRYTGELFF.

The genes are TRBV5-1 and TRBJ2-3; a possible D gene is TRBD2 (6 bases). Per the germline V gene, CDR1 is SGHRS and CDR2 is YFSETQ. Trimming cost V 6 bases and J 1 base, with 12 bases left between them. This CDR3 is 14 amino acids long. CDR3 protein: CASTGEAGTDTQYF. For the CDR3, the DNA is TGCGCCAGCACGGGGGAGGCAGGCACAGATACGCAGTATTTT.